The T cell receptor (beta chain) under discussion was sequenced for a study of blood T cells in healthy people across ages. Findings and limits, study-wide: CMV infection status of these donors was not known. Both higher diversity and more naive CD4+ cells marked long-lived donors when set against aged donors.

Total RNA extraction produced at least 5.5 micrograms (per sample) for the study. Through a sample-barcoded 5' primer and a J-beta primer mix, a second PCR was run for roughly 7 to 12 cycles. TCRdb ran MiXCR on the 5' RACE reads and lists one entry per CDR3 protein. The table shows a few hundred thousand distinct CDR3 sequences, with roughly 29% occurring only once. This clonotype was found a few times. Its specificity is not known. Trimming took off 5 bases at V and 3 bases at J, with 14 bases between the two ends. The germline V gene encodes CDR1 DFQATT and CDR2 SNEGSKA (reference sequence). CDR3 length: 14 residues.

The chain links TRBV20-1 to TRBJ1-5, with a weak D call TRBD1 (5 bases). This TCR came from an older woman in good health. Sample: blood. The CDR3 DNA is TGCAGTGCTCCCCCAGGGATGGCCAATCAGCCCCAGCATTTT. This encodes CSAPPGMANQPQHF.